The 2 T cell receptor beta chains presented below share a single source sample, sequenced in a study of a mutant IDH1 vaccine in newly diagnosed glioma. Sample time point: week 5, during vaccination. The study gave 300 ug of mutant IDH1 20-mer peptide per vaccine dose, with topical imiquimod. No cognate antigen is known for these TCRs. Measured with immunoSEQ multiplex PCR; TCRdb has only the in-frame clones, and not every one. The sample holds 38,000 or so clones; roughly nine tenths are singletons and the top ten take approximately 2.4%. The material sequenced was PBMCs, taken from a glioma patient whose treatment included an IDH1 peptide vaccine. Every receptor here comes from a man aged 50-59 years with glioma.

The V call is TRBV7-8, the J call TRBJ2-1, with TRBD2 identical over 10 bases. Germline V lookup: CDR1 SGHVS, CDR2 FQNEAQ. The CDR3 length is 18 residues. V trimming: 6 bases; J trimming: 5 bases; junction bases outside the gene matches: 16. In DNA form, the CDR3 reads TGTGCCAGCAGTATTAGGGGAGGGGTAGCGGGAGGCGACAATGAGCAGTTCTTC. Encoded protein: CASSIRGGVAGGDNEQFF. Full variable domain (rest looked up from reference TRBV7-8 and TRBJ2-1): GAGVSQSPRYKVAKRGQDVALRCDPISGHVSLFWYQQALGQGPEFLTYFQNEAQLDKSGLPSDRFFAERPEGSVSTLKIQRTQQEDSAVYLCASSIRGGVAGGDNEQFFGPGTRLTVL.

The count of this clone is one. The chain carries TRBV18 and TRBJ1-6; 9 nucleotides line up with TRBD1. CDR1 and CDR2 (germline): KGHSH, LQKENI. V trimming: 4 bases; J trimming: 9 bases; junction bases outside the gene matches: 4. The CDR3 sequence is 14 residues long. The CDR3 loop reads CASSRQGDSSPLHF. CDR3 DNA sequence: TGTGCCAGCTCACGACAGGGGGATTCTTCACCCCTCCACTTT.